This T cell receptor beta chain was identified during a study of shared clonotypes between healthy human individuals. The CDR3 totals 17 residues. V dropped 4 bases and J dropped 3 bases, with 19 bases sitting between them. General study findings and limits: Richness estimates generally favored naive over memory subsets.

Profiled with immunoSEQ multiplex PCR; TCRdb holds only in-frame clones, not every one. The sample has 1 million to 1.2 million clones; about 72% are singletons. To note about this clone: Its antigen is unknown.

V usage is TRBV23-1 and J usage is TRBJ2-1; perhaps TRBD1 as D (6 bases). TRBV23-1 qualifies as an ORF whose function is uncertain. The specimen sequenced was memory CD4+ T cells from PBMCs. As for subset: CD45RA-negative fraction. The receptor's source is a man between 18 and 29 years old in good health. Some clones in this sample may be carry-over from other donors' samples. The CDR3 region is CASSPFRGPLSYNEQFF. CDR3 nucleotides: TGCGCCAGCAGTCCCTTCAGGGGACCCCTAAGCTACAATGAGCAGTTCTTC.